Listed here are 19 T cell receptor beta chains from one sample, sequenced in a study of high-grade serous ovarian cancer treatment subgroups. Tumor tissue was taken before any definitive surgery or chemotherapy was given. Profiled with immunoSEQ multiplex PCR; TCRdb holds only in-frame clones, not every one. Of about 5,700 clones listed, 66% were seen once; the top ten hold approximately 14%. Sequencing used tumor tissue. These receptors originate from a human donor with high-grade serous ovarian cancer.

The chain uses TRBV7-2 and TRBJ1-3; D is possibly TRBD1 (5 bases). Germline V gene sequence: CDR1 SGHTA, CDR2 FQGNSA. V was trimmed by 5 bases and J by 4 bases, leaving 15 bases between them. CDR3 length: 15 residues. CDR3 sequence reads: CASSPRSGGGNTIYF. CDR3 nucleotides: TGTGCCAGCAGCCCAAGGTCGGGGGGAGGAAACACCATATATTTT.

The V and J genes are TRBV7-3 and TRBJ1-1; D gene ambiguous. Germline lookup yields CDR1 SGHTA and CDR2 FQGTGA. CDR3 length equals 13 residues. Trimming left V 5 bases short and J 6 bases short, with 13 bases between. CDR3 region: CASSLEIGAEAFF. The CDR3, as DNA: TGTGCCAGCAGCCTCGAAATCGGGGCTGAAGCTTTCTTT.

This clone has a single count. This rearrangement joins TRBV19 to TRBJ1-5, with TRBD1 identical over 7 bases. V shed 4 bases and J 1 base; nucleotides not matched to a gene: 10. The CDR3 loop spans 17 amino acids. Germline CDR1 LNHDA, CDR2 SQIVND (reference sequence). The CDR3 DNA sequence: TGTGCCAGTAGTAAGGGGGACAGCTCAGCAAGCAATCAGCCCCAGCATTTT. Residues: CASSKGDSSASNQPQHF. The full variable domain, with the rest looked up from reference TRBV19 and TRBJ1-5, is DGGITQSPKYLFRKEGQNVTLSCEQNLNHDAMYWYRQDPGQGLRLIYYSQIVNDFQKGDIAEGYSVSREKKESFPLTVTSAQKNPTAFYLCASSKGDSSASNQPQHFGDGTRLSIL.

V gene TRBV30 combines with J gene TRBJ2-5, with D unresolved. CDR3 length equals 13 residues. V was clipped by 6 bases and J by 4 bases, with 15 bases between them. Germline-derived CDR1 and CDR2 are GTSNPN and SVGIG (reference sequence). The CDR3 here is CACQTQPGETQYF. DNA for the CDR3: TGTGCCTGCCAGACCCAGCCTGGAGAGACCCAGTACTTC.

This sequence joins TRBV9 and TRBJ2-1; D is unresolved. This CDR3 is 14 amino acids long. Looked up from germline, CDR1 is SGDLS and CDR2 is YYNGEE. V lost 0 bases to trimming and J lost 1 base, with 5 bases between them. The CDR3 reads CASSVGESYNEQFF. The CDR3, as DNA: TGTGCCAGCAGCGTAGGAGAATCCTACAATGAGCAGTTCTTC. The whole variable domain, remainder taken from reference TRBV9 and TRBJ2-1, is DSGVTQTPKHLITATGQRVTLRCSPRSGDLSVYWYQQSLDQGLQFLIQYYNGEERAKGNILERFSAQQFPDLHSELNLSSLELGDSALYFCASSVGESYNEQFFGPGTRLTVL.

This clone has more than one count but fewer than ten. The chain recombines TRBV7-6 with TRBJ2-3; D is ambiguous. Germline CDR1 is SGHVS and CDR2 is FNYEAQ. The CDR3 has 13 amino acids. With 5 bases removed from V and 4 bases from J, the gap between germline ends came to 10 bases. In DNA form, the CDR3 reads TGTGCCAGCAGCCCTGGTAGGGCAGATACGCAGTATTTT. It is translated as CASSPGRADTQYF. Full variable domain (missing parts from reference TRBV7-6 and TRBJ2-3): GAGVSQSPRYKVTKRGQDVALRCDPISGHVSLYWYRQALGQGPEFLTYFNYEAQQDKSGLPNDRFSAERPEGSISTLTIQRTEQRDSAMYRCASSPGRADTQYFGPGTRLTVL.

The rearrangement joins TRBV6-1 to TRBJ2-3, with D maybe TRBD1 (6 bases). Per the germline V gene, CDR1 is MNHNS and CDR2 is SASEGT. The CDR3 consists of 14 residues. V was trimmed by 7 bases and J by 2 bases, leaving 13 bases between them. The CDR3, as DNA: TGTGCCAGCACCCGACAGGCCGTCACAGATACGCAGTATTTT. Translated: CASTRQAVTDTQYF.

The chain recombines TRBV9 with TRBJ1-3; D possibly corresponds to TRBD1 (6 bases). The CDR3 extends over 17 amino acids. The V gene's germline CDR1 is SGDLS and CDR2 YYNGEE. V shed 5 bases and J shed 1 base, with 19 bases lying between them. The CDR3 sequence: CASSTFEGTSSGNTIYF. CDR3 in DNA: TGTGCCAGCAGTACCTTCGAAGGGACATCTTCTGGAAACACCATATATTTT.

V usage is TRBV28 and J usage is TRBJ1-5, with D perhaps matching TRBD1 (5 bases). Germline CDR1 is MDHEN and CDR2 is SYDVKM. Trimming pared 10 bases from V and 0 bases from J, leaving 19 bases between. This CDR3 has 16 amino acids. The CDR3 DNA is TGTGCCACCAGGGTTTGGACGGGGAATAGCAATCAGCCCCAGCATTTT. Protein product: CATRVWTGNSNQPQHF.

The J gene is TRBJ1-5, the V gene TRBV28; the match to TRBD1 covers 9 bases. Germline CDR1 and CDR2: MDHEN and SYDVKM. The CDR3 has 15 amino acids. The J segment lost 3 bases and the V segment lost 6 bases, leaving 6 bases of the junction unmatched. This CDR3 is CASSLQGAFNQPQHF. The CDR3 DNA follows: TGTGCCAGCAGCTTACAGGGGGCATTCAATCAGCCCCAGCATTTT.

V and J are TRBV28 and TRBJ2-2; 11 bases map to TRBD1. J gave up 7 bases and V 2 bases, and 9 bases lay outside the gene matches. The CDR3 loop spans 17 amino acids. In germline, CDR1 is MDHEN, CDR2 SYDVKM. CDR3 in amino acids: CASSLIPDRGQGGELFF. The DNA for the CDR3 is TGTGCCAGCAGTTTAATCCCGGACAGGGGGCAAGGCGGGGAGCTGTTTTTT.

This clone occurred once. The V gene is TRBV7-6, the J gene TRBJ2-3, with 9 positions matching TRBD1. CDR3 size: 15 residues. Losses at the gene ends were 2 bases for V and 4 bases for J; bases not matched to a gene: 4. Looked up from germline, CDR1 is SGHVS and CDR2 is FNYEAQ. The CDR3 is CASSLTGQGADTQYF. The CDR3 DNA is TGTGCCAGCAGCTTAACGGGACAGGGCGCAGATACGCAGTATTTT. The variable domain in full, with the rest retrieved from reference TRBV7-6 and TRBJ2-3, is GAGVSQSPRYKVTKRGQDVALRCDPISGHVSLYWYRQALGQGPEFLTYFNYEAQQDKSGLPNDRFSAERPEGSISTLTIQRTEQRDSAMYRCASSLTGQGADTQYFGPGTRLTVL.

This clone was picked up a small number of times. V is TRBV7-9 and J is TRBJ1-2, with TRBD1 matching 7 bases. CDR1 is SEHNR, CDR2 FQNEAQ, per germline (reference sequence). The CDR3 spans 14 residues. Unmatched junction bases numbered 5, after V lost 3 bases and J lost 4 bases. CDR3: CASSLDRTTYGYTF. The CDR3 region has the DNA TGTGCCAGCAGCTTGGACAGGACGACCTATGGCTACACCTTC.

The rearrangement uses TRBV4-2 and TRBJ1-3; D not certain. The CDR3 loop spans 11 amino acids. Trimming removed 4 bases from V and 7 bases from J, with 5 bases in between. Germline V gives CDR1 LGHNA, CDR2 YNFKEQ. The CDR3 spells CASSLANTIYF. CDR3 bases: TGTGCCAGCAGCCTAGCGAACACCATATATTTT.

The chain employs TRBV10-3 and TRBJ2-5; D unclear. Germline CDR1 ENHRY, CDR2 SYGVKD. The CDR3 covers 12 residues. V lost 2 bases and J 5 bases, leaving 6 bases between the germline ends. As DNA, the CDR3 is TGTGCCATCAGTGAGGCGGTGGAGACCCAGTACTTC. It yields the protein CAISEAVETQYF.

The rearrangement links TRBV28 to TRBJ1-3; no definite D call. In germline, CDR1 is MDHEN, CDR2 SYDVKM. V was pared by 5 bases and J by 0 bases, with 5 bases between. The CDR3 is 13 amino acids. This CDR3 is CASSGPSGNTIYF. CDR3 nucleotides: TGTGCCAGCAGTGGTCCCTCTGGAAACACCATATATTTT.

On this clone itself: At one end, the junction sequence differs from germline, possibly due to a read error. J is TRBJ2-3 and V is TRBV7-7; 15 bases are shared with TRBD2. The CDR3 totals 18 residues. Germline CDR1 and CDR2: SSHAT and FNYEAQ (reference sequence). CDR3 loop: CASSSGLAGGPRTDTQYF. In DNA form, the CDR3 reads TGTGCTAGCAGCTCGGGACTAGCGGGGGGCCCTCGGACAGATACGCAGTATTTT.

This clone was recorded a few times. This sequence joins TRBV6-1 and TRBJ1-5, with no clear D. CDR3 length: 15 residues. Trimming shortened V by 8 bases and J by 10 bases, and 24 bases separated the two germline ends. The germline gives CDR1 MNHNS, CDR2 SASEGT. The chain's CDR3 is CASVGVAGDYLPQHF. CDR3 nucleotide sequence: TGTGCCAGCGTGGGCGTGGCCGGAGATTATTTACCCCAGCATTTT.

A few counts support this clone. CDR3 residues: CASSLVMRGAKETQYF. The CDR3 DNA follows: TGTGCCAGCAGTTTAGTCATGCGGGGGGCAAAAGAGACCCAGTACTTC. V and J are TRBV28 and TRBJ2-5; 8 nucleotides line up with TRBD2. The ends lost 2 bases at V and 3 bases at J; junction bases unmatched: 8. Per the germline V gene, CDR1 is MDHEN and CDR2 is SYDVKM. There are 16 residues in the CDR3.